The rows below give T cell receptor beta chains drawn from one sample of a study of cytomegalovirus exposure and HLA in healthy donors. Clones were read by immunoSEQ multiplex PCR, and TCRdb kept only the in-frame ones, dropping some. This sample has 180,000 or so clones, with roughly 84% found just once. Input material: PBMCs. The source is a woman younger than 45 in good health and CMV-seropositive. Each CDR3 is given with its conserved first and last residue. A D gene is named only where the DNA matches it firmly. Expanded clones get a size class; other rows say once, few or many, or leave the size out.

>TRBV27|-|TRBD2|TRBJ2-4
TGTGCCAGCAGTTTATCCGGCGGGGGAGCCAAAAACATTCAGTACTTC
CASSLSGGGAKNIQYF
>TRBV2|once|TRBD1|TRBJ1-1
TGTGCCAGCAGTCGGCAGGGGGCCCAGGGAACTGAAGCTTTCTTT
CASSRQGAQGTEAFF
>TRBV27|-|TRBD2|TRBJ2-1
TGTGCCAGCAGTTTACTGGCGGGAGGCTACAATGAGCAGTTCTTC
CASSLLAGGYNEQFF
>TRBV19|-|-|TRBJ2-2
TGTGCCAGTAACCGATTCGGGAGTAACACCGGGGAGCTGTTTTTT
CASNRFGSNTGELFF
>TRBV19|once|-|TRBJ1-5
TGTGCCAGTAGTTCGACAGGTTACGTTGATCAGCCCCAGCATTTT
CASSSTGYVDQPQHF
>TRBV5-6|-|-|TRBJ1-2
TGTGCCAGCAGCTTGGCCCGCGGGAACCTAGGGTATGGCTACACCTTC
CASSLARGNLGYGYTF
>TRBV5-4|-|TRBD1|TRBJ1-2
TGTGCCAGCAGCTTGGAAACAGGGGTTACTGGCTACACCTTC
CASSLETGVTGYTF
>TRBV6-1|once|-|TRBJ2-7
TGTGCCAGCAGTGAAGGCACAGGGACCCACGAGCAGTACTTC
CASSEGTGTHEQYF
>TRBV5-6|-|-|TRBJ1-5
TGTGCCAGCAGCTCCAGGGGCAATAGCAATCAGCCCCAGCATTTT
CASSSRGNSNQPQHF
>TRBV5-6|once|TRBD1|TRBJ2-3
TGTGCCAGCAGCCCCGGGACAGGGCTATCAGATACGCAGTATTTT
CASSPGTGLSDTQYF
>TRBV7-8|-|-|TRBJ1-2
TGTGCCAGCAGCTTATTCAAGTATCTTTCCAGGGGAAAAGATGGCTACACCTTC
CASSLFKYLSRGKDGYTF
>TRBV19|few|-|TRBJ1-5
TGTGCCAGTAGTATATCACAGAACAATCAGCCCCAGCATTTT
CASSISQNNQPQHF
>TRBV2|few|TRBD2|TRBJ2-2
TGTGCCAGCAGAATACCTAGCGGGAACGGCGGGGAGCTGTTTTTT
CASRIPSGNGGELFF
>TRBV5-6|-|TRBD1|TRBJ1-2
TGTGCCAGCAGCTACACAGGGGGCGATGGCTACACCTTC
CASSYTGGDGYTF